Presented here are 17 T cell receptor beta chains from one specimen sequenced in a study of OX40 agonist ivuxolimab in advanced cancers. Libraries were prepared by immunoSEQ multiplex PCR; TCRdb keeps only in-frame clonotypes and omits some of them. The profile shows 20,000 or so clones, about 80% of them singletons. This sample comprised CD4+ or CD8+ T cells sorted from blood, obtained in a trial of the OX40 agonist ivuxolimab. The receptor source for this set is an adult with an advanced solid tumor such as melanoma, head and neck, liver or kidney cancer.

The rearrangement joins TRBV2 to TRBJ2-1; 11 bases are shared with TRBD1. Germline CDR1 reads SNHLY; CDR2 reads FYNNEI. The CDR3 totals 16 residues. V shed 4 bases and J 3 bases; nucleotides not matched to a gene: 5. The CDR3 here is CASSGSGTGGYNEQFF. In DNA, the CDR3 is TGTGCCAGCAGTGGGTCCGGGACAGGGGGCTACAATGAGCAGTTCTTC.

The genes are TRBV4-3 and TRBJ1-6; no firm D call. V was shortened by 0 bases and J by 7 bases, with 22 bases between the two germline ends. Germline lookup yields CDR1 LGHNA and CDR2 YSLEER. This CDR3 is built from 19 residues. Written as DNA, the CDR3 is TGCGCCAGCAGCCAAGATAATTATAGGAGACTGTCCAGGAATTCACCCCTCCACTTT. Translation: CASSQDNYRRLSRNSPLHF.

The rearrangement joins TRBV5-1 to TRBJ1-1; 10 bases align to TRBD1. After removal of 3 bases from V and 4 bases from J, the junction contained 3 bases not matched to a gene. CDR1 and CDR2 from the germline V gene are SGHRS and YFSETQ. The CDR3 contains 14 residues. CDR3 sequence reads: CASSYGTGVTEAFF. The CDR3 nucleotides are TGCGCCAGCAGCTACGGGACAGGGGTCACTGAAGCTTTCTTT.

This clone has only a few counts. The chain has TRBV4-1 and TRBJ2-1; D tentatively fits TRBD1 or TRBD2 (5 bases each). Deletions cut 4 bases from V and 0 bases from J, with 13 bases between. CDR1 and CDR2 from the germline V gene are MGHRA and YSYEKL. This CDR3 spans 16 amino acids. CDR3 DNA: TGCGCCAGCAGCCGACATGACAGCGGCTCCTACAATGAGCAGTTCTTC. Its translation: CASSRHDSGSYNEQFF.

CDR3 sequence reads: CASSFRAGGPDTGELFF. The CDR3, as DNA: TGTGCCAGCAGTTTCCGAGCGGGAGGGCCGGACACCGGGGAGCTGTTTTTT. V and J are TRBV28 and TRBJ2-2; 10 nucleotides match TRBD2. CDR3 length equals 17 residues. Germline-derived CDR1 and CDR2 are MDHEN and SYDVKM. V shed 3 bases and J 3 bases; nucleotides not matched to a gene: 7.

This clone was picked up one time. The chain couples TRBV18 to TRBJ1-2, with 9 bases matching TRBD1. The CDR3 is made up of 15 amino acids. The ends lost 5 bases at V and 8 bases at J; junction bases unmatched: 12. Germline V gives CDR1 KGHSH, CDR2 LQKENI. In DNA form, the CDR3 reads TGTGCCAGCTCAACGCCGGGACAGGGAAAGAGGGGCTACACCTTC. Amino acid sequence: CASSTPGQGKRGYTF.

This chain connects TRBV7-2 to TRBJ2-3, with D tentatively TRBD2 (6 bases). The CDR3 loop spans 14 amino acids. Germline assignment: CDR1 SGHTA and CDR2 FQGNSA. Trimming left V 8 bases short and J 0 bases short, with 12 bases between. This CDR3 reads CASQIAVSTDTQYF. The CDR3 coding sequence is TGTGCCAGCCAGATAGCGGTTAGCACAGATACGCAGTATTTT.

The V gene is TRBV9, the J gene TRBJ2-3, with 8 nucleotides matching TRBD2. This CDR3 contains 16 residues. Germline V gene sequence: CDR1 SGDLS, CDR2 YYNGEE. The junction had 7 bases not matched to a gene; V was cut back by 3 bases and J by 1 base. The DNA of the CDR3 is TGTGCCAGCAGCGAACGCGGGGGGCGGGGCACAGATACGCAGTATTTT. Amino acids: CASSERGGRGTDTQYF.

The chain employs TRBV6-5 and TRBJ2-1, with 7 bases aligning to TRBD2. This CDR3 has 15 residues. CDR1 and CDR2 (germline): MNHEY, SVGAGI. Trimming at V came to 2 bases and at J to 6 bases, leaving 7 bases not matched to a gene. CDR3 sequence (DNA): TGTGCCAGCAGTTACGAAGCGGGGTTGATCAATGAGCAGTTCTTC. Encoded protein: CASSYEAGLINEQFF.

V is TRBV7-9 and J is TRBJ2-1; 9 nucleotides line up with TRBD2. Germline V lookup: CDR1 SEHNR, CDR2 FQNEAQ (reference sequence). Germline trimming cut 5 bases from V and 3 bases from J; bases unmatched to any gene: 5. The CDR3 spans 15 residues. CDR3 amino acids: CASSPPSGNYNEQFF. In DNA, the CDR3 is TGTGCCAGCAGCCCCCCTAGCGGGAACTACAATGAGCAGTTCTTC.

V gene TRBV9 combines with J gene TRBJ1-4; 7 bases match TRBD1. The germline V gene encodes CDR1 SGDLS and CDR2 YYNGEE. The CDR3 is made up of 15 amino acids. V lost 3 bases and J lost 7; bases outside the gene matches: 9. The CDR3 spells CASSASTGTVEKLFF. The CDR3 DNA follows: TGTGCCAGCAGCGCCTCAACCGGGACAGTTGAAAAACTGTTTTTT.

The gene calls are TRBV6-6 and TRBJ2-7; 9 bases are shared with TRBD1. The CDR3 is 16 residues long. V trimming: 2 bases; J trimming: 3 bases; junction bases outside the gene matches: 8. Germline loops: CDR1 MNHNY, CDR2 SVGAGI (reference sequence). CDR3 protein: CASSYNRDRAIYEQYF. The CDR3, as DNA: TGTGCCAGCAGTTACAACCGGGACAGGGCCATCTACGAGCAGTACTTC.

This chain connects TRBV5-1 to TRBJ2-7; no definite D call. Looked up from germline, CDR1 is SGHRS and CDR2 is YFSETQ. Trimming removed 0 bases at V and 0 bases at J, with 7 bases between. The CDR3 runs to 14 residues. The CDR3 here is CASSLETLSYEQYF. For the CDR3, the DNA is TGCGCCAGCAGCTTGGAGACACTCTCCTACGAGCAGTACTTC.

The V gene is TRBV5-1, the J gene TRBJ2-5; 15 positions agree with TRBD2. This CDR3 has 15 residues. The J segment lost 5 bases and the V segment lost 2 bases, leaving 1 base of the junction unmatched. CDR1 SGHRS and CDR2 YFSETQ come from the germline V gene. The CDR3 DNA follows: TGCGCCAGCAGCTTCGGGACTAGCGGGGGGGAGACCCAGTACTTC. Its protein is CASSFGTSGGETQYF. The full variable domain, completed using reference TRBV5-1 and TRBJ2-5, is KAGVTQTPRYLIKTRGQQVTLSCSPISGHRSVSWYQQTPGQGLQFLFEYFSETQRNKGNFPGRFSGRQFSNSRSEMNVSTLELGDSALYLCASSFGTSGGETQYFGPGTRLLVL.

The CDR3 region is CASSPREGASSGNTIYF. The CDR3 coding sequence is TGTGCCAGCTCACCTCGGGAAGGGGCCAGCTCTGGAAACACCATATATTTT. The V call is TRBV18, the J call TRBJ1-3, with a possible D match to TRBD1 (5 bases). CDR1 is KGHSH, CDR2 LQKENI, per germline. V shed 3 bases and J shed 0 bases, with 15 bases lying between them. CDR3 length equals 17 residues.

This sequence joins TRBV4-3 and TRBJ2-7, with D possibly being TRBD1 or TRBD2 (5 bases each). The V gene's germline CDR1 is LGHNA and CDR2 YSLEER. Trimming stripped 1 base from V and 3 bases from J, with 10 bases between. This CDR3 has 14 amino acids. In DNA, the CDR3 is TGCGCCAGCAGCCAAGGGGACGGCGGCTACGAGCAGTACTTC. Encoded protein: CASSQGDGGYEQYF.

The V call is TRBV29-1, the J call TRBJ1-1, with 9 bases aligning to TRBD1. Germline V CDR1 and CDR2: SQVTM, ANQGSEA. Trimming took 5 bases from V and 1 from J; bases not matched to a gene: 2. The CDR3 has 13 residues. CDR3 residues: CSVPGQGNTEAFF. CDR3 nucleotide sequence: TGCAGCGTTCCGGGACAGGGGAACACTGAAGCTTTCTTT. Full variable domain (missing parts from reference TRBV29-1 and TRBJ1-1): SAVISQKPSRDICQRGTSLTIQCQVDSQVTMMFWYRQQPGQSLTLIATANQGSEATYESGFVIDKFPISRPNLTFSTLTVSNMSPEDSSIYLCSVPGQGNTEAFFGQGTRLTVV.